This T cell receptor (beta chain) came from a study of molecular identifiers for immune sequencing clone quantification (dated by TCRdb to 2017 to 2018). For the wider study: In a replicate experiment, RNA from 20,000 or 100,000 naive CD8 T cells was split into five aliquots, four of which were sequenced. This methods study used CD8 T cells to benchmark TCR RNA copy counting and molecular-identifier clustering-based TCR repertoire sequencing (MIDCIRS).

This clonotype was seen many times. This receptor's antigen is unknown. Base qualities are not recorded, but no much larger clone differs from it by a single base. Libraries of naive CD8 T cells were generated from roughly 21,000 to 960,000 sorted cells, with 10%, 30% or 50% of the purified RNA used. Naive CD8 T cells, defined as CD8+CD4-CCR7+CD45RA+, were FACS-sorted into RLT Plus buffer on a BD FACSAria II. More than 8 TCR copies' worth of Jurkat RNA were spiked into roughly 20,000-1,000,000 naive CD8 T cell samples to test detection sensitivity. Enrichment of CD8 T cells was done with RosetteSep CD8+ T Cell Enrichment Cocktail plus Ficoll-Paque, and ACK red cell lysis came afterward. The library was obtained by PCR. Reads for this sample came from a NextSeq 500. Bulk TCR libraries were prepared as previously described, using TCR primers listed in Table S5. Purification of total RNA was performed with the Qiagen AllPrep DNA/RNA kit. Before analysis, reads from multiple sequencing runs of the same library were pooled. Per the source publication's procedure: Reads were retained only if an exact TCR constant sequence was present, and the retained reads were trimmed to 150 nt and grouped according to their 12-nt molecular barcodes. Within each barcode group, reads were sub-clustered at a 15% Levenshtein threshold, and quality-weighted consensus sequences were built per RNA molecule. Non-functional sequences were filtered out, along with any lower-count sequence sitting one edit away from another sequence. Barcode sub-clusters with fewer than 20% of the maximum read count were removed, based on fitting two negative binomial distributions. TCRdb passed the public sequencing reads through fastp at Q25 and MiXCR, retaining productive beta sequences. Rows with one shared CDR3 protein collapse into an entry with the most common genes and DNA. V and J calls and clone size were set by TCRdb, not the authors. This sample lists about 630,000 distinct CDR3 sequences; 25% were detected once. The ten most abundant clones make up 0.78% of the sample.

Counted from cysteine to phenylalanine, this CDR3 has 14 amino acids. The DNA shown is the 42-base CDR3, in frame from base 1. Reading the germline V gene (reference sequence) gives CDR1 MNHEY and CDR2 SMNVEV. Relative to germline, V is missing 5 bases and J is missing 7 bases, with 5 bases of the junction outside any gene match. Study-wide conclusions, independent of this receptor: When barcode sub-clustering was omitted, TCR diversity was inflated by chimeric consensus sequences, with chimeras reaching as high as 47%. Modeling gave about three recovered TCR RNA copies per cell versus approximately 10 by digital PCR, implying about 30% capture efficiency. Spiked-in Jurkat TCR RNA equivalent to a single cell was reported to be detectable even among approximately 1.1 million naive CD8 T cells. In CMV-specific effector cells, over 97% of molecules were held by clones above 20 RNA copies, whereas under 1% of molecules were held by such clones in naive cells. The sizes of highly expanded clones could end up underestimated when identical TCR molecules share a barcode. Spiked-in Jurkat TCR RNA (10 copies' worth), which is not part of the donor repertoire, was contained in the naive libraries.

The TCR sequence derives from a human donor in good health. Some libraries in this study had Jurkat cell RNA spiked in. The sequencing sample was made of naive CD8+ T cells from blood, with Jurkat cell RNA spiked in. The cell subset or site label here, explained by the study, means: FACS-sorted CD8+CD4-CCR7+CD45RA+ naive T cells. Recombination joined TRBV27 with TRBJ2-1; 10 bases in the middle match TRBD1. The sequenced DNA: TGTGCCAGCAGTCCCTGGACAGGGGGGAATGAGCAGTTCTTC. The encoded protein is CASSPWTGGNEQFF.